The 21 T cell receptor beta chains below all came from one sample that was sequenced in a study of blood T cell repertoires in COVID-19. Using immunoSEQ multiplex PCR, the repertoire was profiled, and TCRdb retains in-frame clones only, with some absent. The sample lists about 20,000 clones; approximately 95% were seen once. Material for sequencing was peripheral blood. The receptor set was obtained from a woman aged 45-60 years with active COVID-19.

The chain carries TRBV28 and TRBJ2-7; no firm D call. Trimming pared 3 bases from V and 0 bases from J, leaving 12 bases between. This CDR3 has 15 residues. Germline lookup yields CDR1 MDHEN and CDR2 SYDVKM. The CDR3 reads CASSLQTLSSYEQYF. In DNA form, the CDR3 reads TGTGCCAGCAGTTTGCAGACACTCAGCTCCTACGAGCAGTACTTC. Full variable domain (missing parts from reference TRBV28 and TRBJ2-7): DVKVTQSSRYLVKRTGEKVFLECVQDMDHENMFWYRQDPGLGLRLIYFSYDVKMKEKGDIPEGYSVSREKKERFSLILESASTNQTSMYLCASSLQTLSSYEQYFGPGTRLTVT.

V usage is TRBV5-1 and J usage is TRBJ1-6; no reliable D call. Trimming left V 2 bases short and J 14 bases short, with 17 bases between. The CDR3 is made up of 14 amino acids. The germline CDR1 and CDR2 sequences are SGHRS and YFSETQ. DNA of the CDR3: TGCGCCAGCAGCTTTTACGGTATAGGGAGGACCCTCCACTTT. Its protein is CASSFYGIGRTLHF.

The chain is built from TRBV7-9 and TRBJ1-2; D ambiguous. There are 15 residues in the CDR3. V lost 2 bases and J 8 bases, leaving 18 bases between the germline ends. CDR1 is SEHNR and CDR2 is FQNEAQ in the germline V gene (reference sequence). Here the CDR3 reads CASSLWQDLSGGYTF. The CDR3, as DNA: TGTGCCAGCAGCTTATGGCAGGACCTTTCGGGAGGCTACACCTTC.

This clone appeared once. V usage is TRBV7-9 and J usage is TRBJ2-3, with 7 bases lining up with TRBD1. The CDR3 has 16 residues. Germline values: CDR1 SEHNR, CDR2 FQNEAQ (reference sequence). The V and J ends lost 0 bases and 3 bases, in that order; junction bases with no gene match: 6. The CDR3 loop reads CASSLALGGGTDTQYF. The CDR3 region has the DNA TGTGCCAGCAGCTTAGCGCTAGGGGGCGGGACAGATACGCAGTATTTT.

The V call is TRBV7-2, the J call TRBJ2-1; 12 bases are a match to TRBD2. Trimming cost V 4 bases and J 4 bases; bases outside gene matches: 5. This CDR3 spans 16 amino acids. The V gene's germline CDR1 is SGHTA and CDR2 FQGNSA. CDR3 bases: TGTGCCAGCAGCTATGATGGGACTAGCGGGTACAATGAGCAGTTCTTC. Translating gives CASSYDGTSGYNEQFF.

This clone has a single count. This CDR3 is CASSSLQGQPQHF. Here the CDR3 DNA reads TGTGCCAGCAGCTCCCTACAGGGTCAGCCCCAGCATTTT. The gene calls are TRBV11-2 and TRBJ1-5; perhaps TRBD1 as D (6 bases). In germline, CDR1 is SGHAT, CDR2 FQNNGV. The CDR3 covers 13 residues. V lost 4 bases and J 6 bases, leaving 10 bases between the germline ends.

V is TRBV7-3 and J is TRBJ2-1, with D possibly being TRBD2 (6 bases). Germline V CDR1 and CDR2: SGHTA, FQGTGA. This CDR3 comprises 13 residues. V lost 8 bases and J lost 7, with 15 bases in between. For the CDR3, the DNA is TGTGCCAGCCAGGGAGGTTTGGGGAATGAGCAGTTCTTC. Amino acids: CASQGGLGNEQFF.

The chain links TRBV5-6 to TRBJ2-3; maybe TRBD1 (5 bases). The CDR3 runs to 15 residues. The V and J ends lost 0 bases and 5 bases respectively, with 13 bases between them. The germline CDR1 and CDR2 sequences are SGHDT and YYEEEE. The CDR3 DNA follows: TGTGCCAGCAGCTTGGCCCTTGGGGCTCAAGATACGCAGTATTTT. Its protein product is CASSLALGAQDTQYF.

The rearrangement uses TRBV11-3 and TRBJ2-7, with a possible D match to TRBD1 (5 bases). With 3 bases removed from V and 6 bases from J, the gap between germline ends came to 9 bases. This CDR3 comprises 12 residues. CDR1 SGHNT and CDR2 YENEEA come from the germline V gene. This CDR3 reads CASSLTDSEQYF. The CDR3 coding sequence is TGTGCCAGCAGCTTGACAGATTCCGAGCAGTACTTC. The full variable domain, rest sourced from reference TRBV11-3 and TRBJ2-7, is EAGVVQSPRYKIIEKKQPVAFWCNPISGHNTLYWYLQNLGQGPELLIRYENEEAVDDSQLPKDRFSAERLKGVDSTLKIQPAELGDSAVYLCASSLTDSEQYFGPGTRLTVT.

V is TRBV4-2 and J is TRBJ2-5, with D unclear. This CDR3 spans 14 amino acids. Between the trimmed V and J ends, which lost 0 bases and 2 bases, there was a span of 7 bases. The germline CDR1 and CDR2 sequences are LGHNA and YNFKEQ. CDR3 nucleotide sequence: TGTGCCAGCAGCCAAGATCCTAGTCAAGAGACCCAGTACTTC. It translates to CASSQDPSQETQYF.

The chain carries TRBV28 and TRBJ2-1; TRBD1 agrees at 9 bases. CDR1 and CDR2 (germline): MDHEN, SYDVKM. Unmatched junction bases numbered 6, after V lost 4 bases and J lost 8 bases. CDR3 size: 14 residues. The CDR3 bases are TGTGCCAGCAGTTGGGGACAGGGTAAGGATGAGCAGTTCTTC. Translating gives CASSWGQGKDEQFF.

This chain joins TRBV23-1 and TRBJ2-7, with TRBD1 as a possible D gene (5 bases). TRBV23-1 belongs to the ORF category, with a function that is uncertain. V was clipped by 3 bases and J by 5 bases, with 11 bases between them. The CDR3 runs 13 residues. CDR3 DNA sequence: TGCGCCAGCAGTCACTCCAGGGCTCACGAGCAGTACTTC. Translation gives CASSHSRAHEQYF.

The V and J genes are TRBV5-1 and TRBJ1-3, with 9 bases lining up with TRBD1. J was trimmed by 8 bases and V by 4 bases; bases with no gene match: 7. Germline CDR1 and CDR2: SGHRS and YFSETQ. The CDR3 length is 14 residues. The CDR3 DNA is TGCGCCAGCAGCCCAGGACAGGGGAGGCACACCATATATTTT. This translates into CASSPGQGRHTIYF. The full variable domain, completed using reference TRBV5-1 and TRBJ1-3, is KAGVTQTPRYLIKTRGQQVTLSCSPISGHRSVSWYQQTPGQGLQFLFEYFSETQRNKGNFPGRFSGRQFSNSRSEMNVSTLELGDSALYLCASSPGQGRHTIYFGEGSWLTVV.

The chain is built from TRBV14 and TRBJ1-6, with TRBD1 identical over 9 bases. This CDR3 is 16 amino acids long. The V segment lost 4 bases and the J segment 9 bases; nucleotides outside the gene matches: 10. The germline V gene encodes CDR1 SGHDN and CDR2 FVKESK. CDR3 sequence (DNA): TGTGCCAGCAGCCGGCACCGAGGACAGGGGAGTTCACCCCTCCACTTT. Residues: CASSRHRGQGSSPLHF.

The chain couples TRBV3-1 (or the pseudogene TRBV3-2) to TRBJ2-7, with a possible D match to TRBD2 (6 bases). Looked up from germline, CDR1 is LGHDT and CDR2 is YNNKEL (reference sequence). This CDR3 is built from 14 residues. V lost 3 bases and J 0 bases, leaving 9 bases between the germline ends. The CDR3 nucleotides read TGTGCCAGCAGCCACACGGGACTCTCCTACGAGCAGTACTTC. It encodes CASSHTGLSYEQYF.

The V and J genes are TRBV30 and TRBJ2-3, with D possibly matching TRBD2 (6 bases). The CDR3 extends over 14 amino acids. Trimming cost V 5 bases and J 0 bases, with 12 bases left between them. Per the germline V gene, CDR1 is GTSNPN and CDR2 is SVGIG (reference sequence). Here the CDR3 reads CAWEAGVSTDTQYF. In nucleotides, the CDR3 is TGTGCCTGGGAAGCGGGTGTCAGCACAGATACGCAGTATTTT.

This chain links TRBV7-9 with TRBJ2-1; 10 bases map to TRBD2. Germline lookup yields CDR1 SEHNR and CDR2 FQNEAQ (reference sequence). Trimming at V came to 0 bases and at J to 2 bases, leaving 1 base not matched to a gene. This CDR3 contains 16 residues. The DNA of the CDR3 is TGTGCCAGCAGCTTAGCCCTAGCGGGGGCCTACAATGAGCAGTTCTTC. This gives the protein CASSLALAGAYNEQFF.

This chain links TRBV18 with TRBJ2-2; D is possibly TRBD2 (5 bases). V dropped 2 bases and J dropped 7 bases, with 20 bases sitting between them. The CDR3 length is 17 residues. CDR1 and CDR2 (germline): KGHSH, LQKENI. CDR3 region: CASSPFTRKGSGGELFF. Written as DNA, the CDR3 is TGTGCCAGCTCACCATTCACTAGGAAAGGATCTGGCGGGGAGCTGTTTTTT.

The chain joins TRBV5-1 to TRBJ2-3, with a weak D call TRBD2 (6 bases). The V gene's germline CDR1 is SGHRS and CDR2 YFSETQ. This CDR3 contains 15 residues. The ends were cut back, 0 bases at V and 4 bases at J, with 12 bases in the middle. CDR3 in amino acids: CASSLGATGADTQYF. DNA for the CDR3: TGCGCCAGCAGCTTGGGGGCTACGGGAGCAGATACGCAGTATTTT.

This sequence joins TRBV5-3 and TRBJ2-3, with 8 positions matching TRBD2. TRBV5-3 is known as an ORF, though its function is uncertain. After removal of 4 bases from V and 0 bases from J, the junction contained 4 bases not matched to a gene. This CDR3 has 15 residues. The CDR3 loop is CARSGSGGSTDTQYF. The CDR3 bases are TGTGCCAGAAGCGGATCGGGAGGGAGCACAGATACGCAGTATTTT.

The chain carries TRBV2 and TRBJ2-1; no clear D. CDR3 length: 11 residues. V lost 8 bases and J 4 bases, leaving 6 bases between the germline ends. Germline CDR1 is SNHLY and CDR2 is FYNNEI. Here the CDR3 DNA reads TGTGCCAGCGCGGCTTACAATGAGCAGTTCTTC. Its translation: CASAAYNEQFF.